A selection of T cell receptor beta chains follows, all from one sample in a study of cytomegalovirus exposure and HLA in healthy donors. Here immunoSEQ multiplex PCR was the method, and the copy in TCRdb shows in-frame clones only, minus some. The sample has about 160,000 clones, 60% to 80% seen once; the top ten hold around 0.96%. Input material: PBMCs. Receptor source: a woman aged 45-65 years in good health and CMV-seropositive. Both conserved end residues are part of each CDR3. The order of the fields is J gene, clone size, D gene, V gene, CDR3 DNA, CDR3 protein. A D gene is named only where the DNA matches it firmly. Some rows mark clone size as missing; the rest say once, few, many or name a class of expanded clone.

j_call: TRBJ2-6; clone_size: few; d_call: TRBD1; v_call: TRBV29-1; cdr3_nt: TGCAGCGTAAGGACAGGAGGCCCCACCGTCCTGACTTTC; cdr3_aa: CSVRTGGPTVLTF
j_call: TRBJ2-3; clone_size: NA; d_call: NA; v_call: TRBV2; cdr3_nt: TGTGCCAGCAGTGGGCGGGGCCACGGGGGAGATACGCAGTATTTT; cdr3_aa: CASSGRGHGGDTQYF
j_call: TRBJ2-7; clone_size: NA; d_call: NA; v_call: TRBV7-2; cdr3_nt: TGTGCCAGCGCGAGTTCCTACGAGCAGTACTTC; cdr3_aa: CASASSYEQYF
j_call: TRBJ1-4; clone_size: NA; d_call: TRBD1; v_call: TRBV13; cdr3_nt: TGTGCCAGCAGCTTAGAAGGGACAGGGGACAAAAAACTGTTTTTT; cdr3_aa: CASSLEGTGDKKLFF
j_call: TRBJ1-1; clone_size: NA; d_call: NA; v_call: TRBV6-5; cdr3_nt: TGTGCCAGCAGTTACGATGGCCAGGGGATATCTGAAGCTTTCTTT; cdr3_aa: CASSYDGQGISEAFF
j_call: TRBJ1-4; clone_size: NA; d_call: NA; v_call: TRBV6-1; cdr3_nt: TGTGCCAGCAGTGATCGGGGTCCTCCTATTAATGAAAAACTGTTTTTT; cdr3_aa: CASSDRGPPINEKLFF
j_call: TRBJ2-5; clone_size: NA; d_call: NA; v_call: TRBV7-2; cdr3_nt: TGTGCCAGCAGTCCAACGCTTCAGGGTCGAGAGACCCAGTACTTC; cdr3_aa: CASSPTLQGRETQYF
j_call: TRBJ1-1; clone_size: NA; d_call: TRBD1; v_call: TRBV4-2; cdr3_nt: TGTGCCAGCAGCGGACAGGTTTCGAACACTGAAGCTTTCTTT; cdr3_aa: CASSGQVSNTEAFF
j_call: TRBJ2-7; clone_size: NA; d_call: TRBD1; v_call: TRBV4-1; cdr3_nt: TGCGCCAGCAGCCGGACCGGGACAGGGACCTACGAGCAGTACTTC; cdr3_aa: CASSRTGTGTYEQYF
j_call: TRBJ2-2; clone_size: NA; d_call: NA; v_call: TRBV5-1; cdr3_nt: TGCGCCAGCAGCTTGGTCTCCGGGGGCACCGGGGAGCTGTTTTTT; cdr3_aa: CASSLVSGGTGELFF
j_call: TRBJ1-2; clone_size: NA; d_call: TRBD1; v_call: TRBV4-1; cdr3_nt: TGCGCCAGCAGCCAAGGGTCGCGACAGGGGGCGTGGGGCTACACCTTC; cdr3_aa: CASSQGSRQGAWGYTF
j_call: TRBJ2-1; clone_size: few; d_call: NA; v_call: TRBV5-6; cdr3_nt: TGTGCCAGCAGCCGAGGCCGTGAGCAGTTCTTC; cdr3_aa: CASSRGREQFF
j_call: TRBJ2-1; clone_size: NA; d_call: NA; v_call: TRBV19; cdr3_nt: TGTGCCAGTAGTATCAGGGCAGCAGAATACAATGAGCAGTTCTTC; cdr3_aa: CASSIRAAEYNEQFF
j_call: TRBJ2-7; clone_size: NA; d_call: TRBD1; v_call: TRBV6-6; cdr3_nt: TGTGCCAGCAGTGACGGACAGGTCTCCGACGAGCAGTACTTC; cdr3_aa: CASSDGQVSDEQYF
j_call: TRBJ2-7; clone_size: NA; d_call: NA; v_call: TRBV5-1; cdr3_nt: TGCGCCAGCAGCTTGGACGCGGAAACCTACGAGCAGTACTTC; cdr3_aa: CASSLDAETYEQYF
j_call: TRBJ2-5; clone_size: NA; d_call: TRBD1; v_call: TRBV28; cdr3_nt: TGTGCCAGCAGTCCAGCCGGACAGGTGTACCAAGAGACCCAGTACTTC; cdr3_aa: CASSPAGQVYQETQYF
j_call: TRBJ1-5; clone_size: NA; d_call: NA; v_call: TRBV28; cdr3_nt: TGTGCCAGCAGTTTATTGCGTCAGCCCCAGCATTTT; cdr3_aa: CASSLLRQPQHF
j_call: TRBJ2-5; clone_size: NA; d_call: TRBD2; v_call: TRBV11-1; cdr3_nt: TGTGCCAGCAGCTTAATGAATAGCGGGAGGGCCCAAGAGACCCAGTACTTC; cdr3_aa: CASSLMNSGRAQETQYF
j_call: TRBJ1-2; clone_size: few; d_call: NA; v_call: TRBV4-3; cdr3_nt: TGCGCCAGCAGCCAAGCAGGGGTTAGTGGCTACACCTTC; cdr3_aa: CASSQAGVSGYTF
j_call: TRBJ2-1; clone_size: NA; d_call: TRBD1; v_call: TRBV7-9; cdr3_nt: TGTGCCAGCAGCTTTTGGGACAGGGGAAGGTACAATGAGCAGTTCTTC; cdr3_aa: CASSFWDRGRYNEQFF
j_call: TRBJ2-7; clone_size: NA; d_call: TRBD1; v_call: TRBV9; cdr3_nt: TGTGCCAGCGGGGACAGGGAGGACGAGCAGTACTTC; cdr3_aa: CASGDREDEQYF
j_call: TRBJ1-5; clone_size: NA; d_call: TRBD1; v_call: TRBV6-1; cdr3_nt: TGTGCCAGCAGTTTGGACAGGGGGTCGGGGCCCCAGCATTTT; cdr3_aa: CASSLDRGSGPQHF
j_call: TRBJ2-3; clone_size: NA; d_call: TRBD2; v_call: TRBV4-3; cdr3_nt: TGCGCCAGCAGCCAAGATTGGGCTAGCGGGGGCACAGATACGCAGTATTTT; cdr3_aa: CASSQDWASGGTDTQYF